This T cell receptor (beta chain) was identified during a study of T cells in localized non-small cell lung cancer. Study-level results: Elevated circulating T cell density in blood was associated with longer overall survival. Adjacent lung was found to contain a median approximately 60 of the top 100 tumor clones. Clonality peaked in uninvolved adjacent lung rather than tumor. Because researchers sequenced only one region of the tumor, heterogeneity is still possible.

Worth noting for this clone: The antigen is not known.

The repertoire was sequenced with immunoSEQ multiplex PCR; TCRdb's copy has only in-frame clones and lacks some. The sample has under 55,000 clones, roughly 90% seen once. Trimming took 1 base from V and 5 from J; bases not matched to a gene: 8. From germline, CDR1 is LNHDA and CDR2 SQIVND (reference sequence). The CDR3 has 15 amino acids. The chain carries TRBV19 and TRBJ2-7, with 7 bases lining up with TRBD2. The specimen comprised PBMCs, sampled before any cancer treatment. This clonotype was obtained from a woman between 40 and 69 years old with stage II lung adenocarcinoma. CDR3 nucleotide sequence: TGTGCCAGTAGTATAGGTGGCGGGAGAAGCAACGAGCAGTACTTC. Residues: CASSIGGGRSNEQYF.